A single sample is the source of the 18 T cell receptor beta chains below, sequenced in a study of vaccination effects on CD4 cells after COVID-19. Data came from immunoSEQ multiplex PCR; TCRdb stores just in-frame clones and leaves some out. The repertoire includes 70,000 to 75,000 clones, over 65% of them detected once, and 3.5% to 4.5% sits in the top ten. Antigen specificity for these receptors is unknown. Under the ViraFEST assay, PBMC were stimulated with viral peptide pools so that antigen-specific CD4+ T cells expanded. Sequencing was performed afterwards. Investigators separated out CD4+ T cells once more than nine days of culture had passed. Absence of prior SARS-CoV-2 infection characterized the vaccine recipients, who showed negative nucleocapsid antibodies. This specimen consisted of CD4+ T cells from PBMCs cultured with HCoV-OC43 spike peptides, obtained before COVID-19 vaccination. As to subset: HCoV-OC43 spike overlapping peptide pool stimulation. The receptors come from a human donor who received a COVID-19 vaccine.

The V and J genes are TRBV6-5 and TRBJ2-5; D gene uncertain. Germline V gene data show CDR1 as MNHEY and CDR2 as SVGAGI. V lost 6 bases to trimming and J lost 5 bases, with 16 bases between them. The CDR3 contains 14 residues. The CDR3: CASRSLASVETQYF. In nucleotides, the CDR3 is TGTGCCAGCAGAAGCCTGGCTTCGGTCGAGACCCAGTACTTC.

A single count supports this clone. CDR3 sequence reads: CASSRIDSHEQYV. The CDR3 coding sequence is TGTGCCAGCTCGCGGATAGATTCCCACGAGCAGTACGTC. The chain combines TRBV18 with TRBJ2-7; D not certain. The germline V gene encodes CDR1 KGHSH and CDR2 LQKENI. Trimming shortened V by 6 bases and J by 5 bases, and 14 bases separated the two germline ends. This CDR3 contains 13 residues.

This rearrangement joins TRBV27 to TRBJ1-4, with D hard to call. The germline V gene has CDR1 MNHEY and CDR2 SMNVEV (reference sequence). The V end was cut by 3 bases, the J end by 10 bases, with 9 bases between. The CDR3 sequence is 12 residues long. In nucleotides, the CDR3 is TGTGCCAGCAGTTTTTCCCTCGGAAAACTGTTTTTT. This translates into CASSFSLGKLFF.

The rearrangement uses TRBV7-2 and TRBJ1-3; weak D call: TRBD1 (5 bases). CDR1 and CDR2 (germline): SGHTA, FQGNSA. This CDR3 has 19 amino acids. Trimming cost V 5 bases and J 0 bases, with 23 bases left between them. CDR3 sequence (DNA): TGTGCCAGCAGCCCACACCTTAAAAACACAGGAAGCTCTGGAAACACCATATATTTT. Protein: CASSPHLKNTGSSGNTIYF.

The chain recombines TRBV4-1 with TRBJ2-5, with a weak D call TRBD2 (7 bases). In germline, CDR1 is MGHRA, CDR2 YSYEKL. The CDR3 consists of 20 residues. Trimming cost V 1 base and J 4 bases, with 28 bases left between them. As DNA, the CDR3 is TGCGCCAGCAGCCAAGCCCCAGCAGCGGGGCCTCTCAGGGGAAGAGAGACCCAGTACTTC. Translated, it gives CASSQAPAAGPLRGRETQYF.

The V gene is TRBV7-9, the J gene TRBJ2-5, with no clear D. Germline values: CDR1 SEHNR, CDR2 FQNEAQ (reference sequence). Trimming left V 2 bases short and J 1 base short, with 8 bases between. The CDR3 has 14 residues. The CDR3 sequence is CASSLREIQETQYF. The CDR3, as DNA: TGTGCCAGCAGCTTACGAGAGATCCAAGAGACCCAGTACTTC. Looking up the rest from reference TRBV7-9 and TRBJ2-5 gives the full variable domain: DTGVSQNPRHKITKRGQNVTFRCDPISEHNRLYWYRQTLGQGPEFLTYFQNEAQLEKSRLLSDRFSAERPKGSFSTLEIQRTEQGDSAMYLCASSLREIQETQYFGPGTRLLVL.

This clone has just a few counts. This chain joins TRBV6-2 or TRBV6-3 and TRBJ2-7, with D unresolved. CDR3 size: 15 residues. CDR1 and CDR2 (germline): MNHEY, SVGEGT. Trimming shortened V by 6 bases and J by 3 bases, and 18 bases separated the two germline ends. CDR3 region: CASSRLRGNFYEQYV. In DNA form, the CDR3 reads TGTGCCAGCAGCCGTCTACGCGGAAACTTCTACGAGCAGTACGTC.

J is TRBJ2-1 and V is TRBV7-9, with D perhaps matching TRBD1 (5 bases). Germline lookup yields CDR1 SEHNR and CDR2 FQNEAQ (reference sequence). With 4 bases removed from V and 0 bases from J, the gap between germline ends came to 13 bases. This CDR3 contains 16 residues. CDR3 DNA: TGTGCCAGCAGCTCACAGGCGGTGGGCTCCTACAATGAGCAGTTCTTC. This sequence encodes CASSSQAVGSYNEQFF.

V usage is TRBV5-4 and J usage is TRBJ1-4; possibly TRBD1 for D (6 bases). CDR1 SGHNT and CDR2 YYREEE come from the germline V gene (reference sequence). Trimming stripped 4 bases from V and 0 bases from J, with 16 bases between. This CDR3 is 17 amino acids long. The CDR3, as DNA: TGTGCCAGCAGCCGCGGAGGGACAAGCGCAACTAATGAAAAACTGTTTTTT. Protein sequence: CASSRGGTSATNEKLFF. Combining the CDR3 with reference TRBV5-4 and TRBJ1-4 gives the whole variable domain ETGVTQSPTHLIKTRGQQVTLRCSSQSGHNTVSWYQQALGQGPQFIFQYYREEENGRGNFPPRFSGLQFPNYSSELNVNALELDDSALYLCASSRGGTSATNEKLFFGSGTQLSVL.

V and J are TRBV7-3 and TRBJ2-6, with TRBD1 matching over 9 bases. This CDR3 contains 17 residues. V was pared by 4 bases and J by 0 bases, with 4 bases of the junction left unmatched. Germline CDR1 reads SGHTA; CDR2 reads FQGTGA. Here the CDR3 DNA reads TGTGCCAGCAGCTCCGGGACAGGGAGCTCTGGGGCCAACGTCCTGACTTTC. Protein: CASSSGTGSSGANVLTF.

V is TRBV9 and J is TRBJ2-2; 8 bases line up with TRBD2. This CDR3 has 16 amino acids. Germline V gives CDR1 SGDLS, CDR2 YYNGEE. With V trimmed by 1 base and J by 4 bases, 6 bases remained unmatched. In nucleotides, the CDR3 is TGTGCCAGCAGCGTATTTGGTAGCGGGGTCACCGGGGAGCTGTTTTTT. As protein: CASSVFGSGVTGELFF.

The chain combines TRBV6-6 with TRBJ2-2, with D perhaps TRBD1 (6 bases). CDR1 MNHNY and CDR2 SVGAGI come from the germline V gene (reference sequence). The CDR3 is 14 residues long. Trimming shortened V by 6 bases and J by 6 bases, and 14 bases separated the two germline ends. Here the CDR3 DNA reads TGTGCCAGCAGCTCTACAGGGCCGCCCGGGGAGCTGTTTTTT. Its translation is CASSSTGPPGELFF.

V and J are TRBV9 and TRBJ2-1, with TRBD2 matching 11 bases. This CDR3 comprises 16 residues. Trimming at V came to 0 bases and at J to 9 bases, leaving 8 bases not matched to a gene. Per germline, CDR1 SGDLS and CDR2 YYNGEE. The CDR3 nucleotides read TGTGCCAGCAGCGTAGTCCCCGCTAGCGGGGGGAGTGAGCAGTTCTTC. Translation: CASSVVPASGGSEQFF.

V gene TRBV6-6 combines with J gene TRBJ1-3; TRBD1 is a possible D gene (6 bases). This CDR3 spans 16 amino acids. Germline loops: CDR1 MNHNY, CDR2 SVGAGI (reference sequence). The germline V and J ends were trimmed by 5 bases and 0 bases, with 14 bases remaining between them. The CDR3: CASSLRGPPSGNTIYF. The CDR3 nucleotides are TGTGCCAGCAGTCTCCGGGGGCCCCCCTCTGGAAACACCATATATTTT.

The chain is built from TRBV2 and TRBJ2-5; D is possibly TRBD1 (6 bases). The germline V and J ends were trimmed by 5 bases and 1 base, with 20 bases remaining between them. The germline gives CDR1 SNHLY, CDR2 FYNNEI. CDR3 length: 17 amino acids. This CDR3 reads CASSLLLPDRTQETQYF. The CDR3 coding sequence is TGTGCCAGCAGTCTATTATTGCCAGACAGGACCCAAGAGACCCAGTACTTC.

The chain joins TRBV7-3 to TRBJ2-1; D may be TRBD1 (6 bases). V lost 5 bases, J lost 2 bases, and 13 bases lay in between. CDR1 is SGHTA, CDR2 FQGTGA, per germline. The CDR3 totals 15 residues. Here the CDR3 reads CASSGTGTAYNEQFF. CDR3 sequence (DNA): TGTGCCAGCAGCGGTACAGGGACGGCCTACAATGAGCAGTTCTTC.

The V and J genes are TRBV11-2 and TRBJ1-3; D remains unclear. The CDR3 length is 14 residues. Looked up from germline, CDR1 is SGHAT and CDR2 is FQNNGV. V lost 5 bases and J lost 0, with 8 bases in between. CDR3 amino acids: CASSQDRSGNTIYF. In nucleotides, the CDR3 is TGTGCCAGCAGCCAGGATCGCTCTGGAAACACCATATATTTT.

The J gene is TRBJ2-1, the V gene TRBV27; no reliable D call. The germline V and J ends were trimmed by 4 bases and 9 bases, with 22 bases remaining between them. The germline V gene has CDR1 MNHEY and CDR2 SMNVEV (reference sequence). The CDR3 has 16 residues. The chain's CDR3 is CASSSRVLGLIGEQFF. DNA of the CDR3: TGTGCCAGCAGTTCAAGGGTTTTGGGGTTAATAGGTGAGCAGTTCTTC.